The next 32 T cell receptor beta chains were all read from a single sample in a study of Ad26.COV2.S vaccination and SARS-CoV-2 variants. This sample's treatment: about 20 received Ad26.COV2.S at low or high dose, single or two shots; roughly five received placebo; per-sample allocation not given. After the first vaccine or placebo injection, samples were drawn on day 63. Produced via immunoSEQ multiplex PCR; TCRdb's table is partial and in-frame only. The table includes roughly 500,000 clones, about 91% detected once. The sample consisted of peripheral blood, taken in a trial of Ad26.COV2.S vaccine versus placebo. These receptors were obtained from a person between 18 and 60 years old who received the Ad26.COV2.S COVID-19 vaccine or a placebo.

This chain connects TRBV4-2 to TRBJ1-1, with D tentatively TRBD1 (6 bases). The V gene's germline CDR1 is LGHNA and CDR2 YNFKEQ. The CDR3 contains 16 residues. V was cut by 5 bases and J by 1 base, with 17 bases left in between. CDR3 sequence (DNA): TGTGCCAGCAGCTCAGAGGGGGGAGGAGCGAACACTGAAGCTTTCTTT. This sequence encodes CASSSEGGGANTEAFF.

The V call is TRBV7-8, the J call TRBJ1-2, with D possibly matching TRBD1 (6 bases). V shed 1 base and J shed 2 bases, with 14 bases lying between them. This CDR3 is 16 amino acids long. Per germline, CDR1 SGHVS and CDR2 FQNEAQ. The CDR3 is CASSLVAGVINYGYTF. The CDR3 DNA reads TGTGCCAGCAGCTTAGTGGCAGGGGTAATCAACTATGGCTACACCTTC.

The chain carries TRBV5-1 and TRBJ2-7; D may be TRBD2 (6 bases). The CDR3 runs to 14 residues. V gave up 2 bases and J gave up 7 bases, with 16 bases separating them. CDR1 and CDR2 (germline): SGHRS, YFSETQ. CDR3 nucleotides: TGCGCCAGCAGCTTCGCAGGGACCAGCGGGGAGCAGTACTTC. This gives the protein CASSFAGTSGEQYF.

The gene calls are TRBV10-3 and TRBJ1-5; 7 nucleotides match TRBD1. The CDR3 consists of 16 residues. The germline CDR1 and CDR2 sequences are ENHRY and SYGVKD. Trimming removed 0 bases from V and 5 bases from J; junction bases left unmatched: 7. In DNA, the CDR3 is TGTGCCATCAGTGAGTCGAGAGGGGGCGAAGATCAGCCCCAGCATTTT. Amino acid sequence: CAISESRGGEDQPQHF.

The chain joins TRBV11-3 to TRBJ2-7, with TRBD2 as a possible D gene (6 bases). The CDR3 contains 13 residues. The ends were cut back, 5 bases at V and 2 bases at J, with 10 bases in the middle. CDR1 SGHNT and CDR2 YENEEA come from the germline V gene. CDR3 bases: TGTGCCAGCAGCCTGGGACTGACCTACGAGCAGTACGTC. Its protein is CASSLGLTYEQYV.

The V gene is TRBV5-6, the J gene TRBJ2-5; D is possibly TRBD2 (5 bases). V gave up 3 bases and J gave up 7 bases, with 13 bases separating them. Germline CDR1 and CDR2: SGHDT and YYEEEE. The length of the CDR3 is 13 residues. The CDR3 DNA reads as TGTGCCAGCAGCTGGGAGAGGGATGTGACCCAGTACTTC. Translation: CASSWERDVTQYF.

This chain uses TRBV11-3 with TRBJ2-1; 8 positions match TRBD1. Germline loops: CDR1 SGHNT, CDR2 YENEEA. The CDR3 runs to 16 residues. V shed 2 bases, J shed 0 bases, and the junction held 3 bases outside the gene matches. The CDR3 here is CASSLLGQASYNEQFF. DNA of the CDR3: TGTGCCAGCAGCTTACTGGGACAGGCCTCCTACAATGAGCAGTTCTTC.

The chain is built from TRBV5-6 and TRBJ2-7; tentatively, D is TRBD1 or TRBD2 (5 bases each). Looked up from germline, CDR1 is SGHDT and CDR2 is YYEEEE. V gave up 3 bases and J gave up 2 bases, with 15 bases separating them. The CDR3 runs 15 residues. The CDR3 spells CASSYGTAWTYEQYF. The CDR3, as DNA: TGTGCCAGCAGCTATGGGACGGCCTGGACCTACGAGCAGTACTTC.

The genes are TRBV24-1 and TRBJ2-7, with TRBD2 matching 8 bases. CDR1 is KGHDR, CDR2 SFDVKD, per germline. This CDR3 has 14 amino acids. V lost 2 bases to trimming and J lost 5 bases; unmatched junction nucleotides: 4. The CDR3 loop reads CATSDCERENEQYV. As DNA, the CDR3 is TGTGCCACCAGTGATTGTGAGCGGGAGAACGAGCAGTACGTC.

V usage is TRBV7-2 and J usage is TRBJ2-2; D perhaps matches TRBD2 (6 bases). Per germline, CDR1 SGHTA and CDR2 FQGNSA. Trimming left V 7 bases short and J 3 bases short, with 12 bases between. The CDR3 has 14 residues. DNA of the CDR3: TGTGCCAGCAACCTGTGGGGGGACACCGGGGAGCTGTTTTTT. As protein: CASNLWGDTGELFF. The full variable domain, rest sourced from reference TRBV7-2 and TRBJ2-2, is GAGVSQSPSNKVTEKGKDVELRCDPISGHTALYWYRQSLGQGLEFLIYFQGNSAPDKSGLPSDRFSAERTGGSVSTLTIQRTQQEDSAVYLCASNLWGDTGELFFGEGSRLTVL.

CDR3: CASSFGAVSYEQYF. The CDR3 bases are TGTGCCAGCAGTTTTGGGGCAGTCTCCTACGAGCAGTACTTC. The chain has TRBV27 and TRBJ2-7; weak D call: TRBD1 (5 bases). In germline, CDR1 is MNHEY, CDR2 SMNVEV (reference sequence). V dropped 3 bases and J dropped 0 bases, with 9 bases sitting between them. This CDR3 region has 14 residues.

The chain is built from TRBV2 and TRBJ1-5; D unclear. CDR1 and CDR2 from the germline V gene are SNHLY and FYNNEI. The CDR3 loop spans 14 amino acids. The ends were cut back, 4 bases at V and 0 bases at J, with 7 bases in the middle. Here the CDR3 DNA reads TGTGCCAGCAGTGCCTCGTATAGCAATCAGCCCCAGCATTTT. It is translated as CASSASYSNQPQHF.

DNA of the CDR3: TGTGCCAGCTCACCACCGAGGAGGGGGTACCCCCCTAGAGGAAACACCATATATTTT. Translating it yields CASSPPRRGYPPRGNTIYF. The chain joins TRBV18 to TRBJ1-3; maybe TRBD1 (6 bases). The CDR3 sequence is 19 residues long. The V and J ends lost 0 bases and 4 bases respectively, with 22 bases between them. Germline V gene lookup returns CDR1 KGHSH and CDR2 LQKENI.

The chain has TRBV4-1 and TRBJ1-6; the match to TRBD1 covers 9 bases. The V gene's germline CDR1 is MGHRA and CDR2 YSYEKL. V lost 4 bases and J lost 3; bases outside the gene matches: 13. This CDR3 is built from 19 residues. The CDR3 protein is CASSPRDRVAMFYNSPLHF. CDR3 nucleotide sequence: TGCGCCAGCAGCCCCCGGGACAGGGTAGCCATGTTCTATAATTCACCCCTCCACTTT.

The rearrangement uses TRBV5-6 and TRBJ2-1; D gene ambiguous. Germline CDR1 and CDR2: SGHDT and YYEEEE. The CDR3 consists of 14 residues. The V gene lost 2 bases and the J gene lost 6 bases, with 12 bases spanning the gap. CDR3 DNA: TGTGCCAGCAGCTTTCAAGGATTAGGCAATGAGCAGTTCTTC. As protein: CASSFQGLGNEQFF.

CDR3 in DNA: TGTGCCATCAGTGAGTGGGGACAGGGGGCTTCTAACGAGCAGTACGTC. It is translated as CAISEWGQGASNEQYV. The rearrangement joins TRBV10-3 to TRBJ2-7; TRBD1 matches 12 bases. The V gene's germline CDR1 is ENHRY and CDR2 SYGVKD. Trimming at V came to 1 base and at J to 5 bases, leaving 6 bases not matched to a gene. The CDR3 loop spans 16 amino acids.

The J gene is TRBJ1-6, the V gene TRBV30; 10 nucleotides align to TRBD1. This CDR3 has 14 residues. Germline V gene data show CDR1 as GTSNPN and CDR2 as SVGIG (reference sequence). Trimming removed 4 bases from V and 10 bases from J; junction bases left unmatched: 7. DNA for the CDR3: TGTGCCTGGAAACTGACAGGGGGCGGCTCACCCCTCCACTTT. Residues: CAWKLTGGGSPLHF. Supplemented by reference TRBV30 and TRBJ1-6, the full variable domain reads SQTIHQWPATLVQPVGSPLSLECTVEGTSNPNLYWYRQAAGRGLQLLFYSVGIGQISSEVPQNLSASRPQDRQFILSSKKLLLSDSGFYLCAWKLTGGGSPLHFGNGTRLTVT.

As regards this clone: The sample has other DNA sequences that encode this CDR3 too. This chain links TRBV3-1 (or the pseudogene TRBV3-2) with TRBJ1-5; D is unclear. The CDR3 extends over 14 amino acids. The V end was cut by 1 base, the J end by 10 bases, with 14 bases between. Per the germline V gene, CDR1 is LGHDT and CDR2 is YNNKEL (reference sequence). CDR3 in amino acids: CASSQGTGVGPQHF. The CDR3 DNA reads TGTGCCAGCAGCCAAGGGACGGGAGTAGGACCCCAGCATTTT.

The table lists this clone with a count of one. The chain employs TRBV18 and TRBJ2-1; weak D call: TRBD2 (5 bases). This CDR3 is 15 amino acids long. The ends were cut back, 3 bases at V and 1 base at J, with 10 bases in the middle. Germline V gene lookup returns CDR1 KGHSH and CDR2 LQKENI. CDR3 sequence reads: CASSPNGESYNEQFF. CDR3 DNA: TGTGCCAGCTCACCTAACGGGGAGTCCTACAATGAGCAGTTCTTC.

The chain links TRBV6-5 to TRBJ2-5; 9 bases align to TRBD1. Per germline, CDR1 MNHEY and CDR2 SVGAGI. With V trimmed by 2 bases and J by 9 bases, 10 bases remained unmatched. This CDR3 contains 15 residues. CDR3 nucleotides: TGTGCCAGCAGTTACCCCACAGGGGGCGGGAGTGCCCAGTACTTC. It yields the protein CASSYPTGGGSAQYF.

V is TRBV7-2 and J is TRBJ1-2; the match to TRBD1 covers 9 bases. Germline V gene data show CDR1 as SGHTA and CDR2 as FQGNSA. V was pared by 1 base and J by 5 bases, with 11 bases of the junction left unmatched. The CDR3 sequence is 17 residues long. The CDR3 loop is CASSLDFQGTGTYGYTF. The CDR3 DNA is TGTGCCAGCAGCTTAGATTTTCAGGGGACAGGGACGTATGGCTACACCTTC.

The rearrangement links TRBV19 to TRBJ2-7; D is ambiguous. The CDR3 runs to 15 residues. Germline CDR1 LNHDA, CDR2 SQIVND (reference sequence). V was trimmed by 2 bases and J by 4 bases, leaving 15 bases between them. CDR3 loop: CASSIRLSVFYEQYF. In DNA, the CDR3 is TGTGCCAGTAGTATACGGCTTTCGGTTTTTTACGAGCAGTACTTC. The full variable domain, with the rest looked up from reference TRBV19 and TRBJ2-7, is DGGITQSPKYLFRKEGQNVTLSCEQNLNHDAMYWYRQDPGQGLRLIYYSQIVNDFQKGDIAEGYSVSREKKESFPLTVTSAQKNPTAFYLCASSIRLSVFYEQYFGPGTRLTVT.

V and J are TRBV15 and TRBJ2-1; TRBD2 matches at 16 bases. CDR3 size: 18 residues. Per the germline V gene, CDR1 is LNHNV and CDR2 is YYDKDF (reference sequence). Trimming at V came to 0 bases and at J to 7 bases, leaving 6 bases not matched to a gene. This CDR3 reads CATSRDLGLAGGTNEQFF. As DNA, the CDR3 is TGTGCCACCAGCAGAGATTTGGGACTAGCGGGAGGGACGAATGAGCAGTTCTTC.

The CDR3 bases are TGTGCCAGCAGGCCGGGACGGACCATACTTTATGGCTACACCTTC. The encoded protein is CASRPGRTILYGYTF. V is TRBV2 and J is TRBJ1-2; tentatively, D is TRBD1 (5 bases). The CDR3 consists of 15 residues. Trimming shortened V by 6 bases and J by 5 bases, and 19 bases separated the two germline ends. The germline CDR1 and CDR2 sequences are SNHLY and FYNNEI.

J is TRBJ2-7 and V is TRBV18; 7 nucleotides match TRBD2. This CDR3 spans 15 amino acids. CDR1 and CDR2 from the germline V gene are KGHSH and LQKENI. V was clipped by 3 bases and J by 7 bases; unmatched bases: 12. DNA for the CDR3: TGTGCCAGCTCACCGGGTGGCGGGAGAAGTGGTGAGCAGTACGTC. Residues: CASSPGGGRSGEQYV.

The V and J genes are TRBV5-1 and TRBJ1-1, with D maybe TRBD1 (5 bases). With 3 bases removed from V and 1 base from J, the gap between germline ends came to 10 bases. The CDR3 contains 14 residues. Per germline, CDR1 SGHRS and CDR2 YFSETQ. CDR3: CASSSGQSNTEAFF. CDR3 nucleotides: TGCGCCAGCAGCTCGGGGCAGTCGAACACTGAAGCTTTCTTT.

This clone was seen more than once but under ten times. The chain recombines TRBV5-1 with TRBJ2-5; D is undetermined. The length of the CDR3 is 13 residues. In germline, CDR1 is SGHRS, CDR2 YFSETQ. Between the trimmed V and J ends, which lost 0 bases and 4 bases, there was a span of 7 bases. CDR3 sequence reads: CASSLVQRETQYF. CDR3 DNA sequence: TGCGCCAGCAGCTTGGTTCAGCGAGAGACCCAGTACTTC.

The chain couples TRBV4-1 to TRBJ1-2; 9 nucleotides line up with TRBD1. Germline CDR1 MGHRA, CDR2 YSYEKL. After removal of 4 bases from V and 6 bases from J, the junction contained 12 bases not matched to a gene. The CDR3 consists of 16 residues. In nucleotides, the CDR3 is TGCGCCAGCAGCCTACGGACAGGGGATCTTCTGGATGGCTACACCTTC. This gives the protein CASSLRTGDLLDGYTF.

The chain is built from TRBV30 and TRBJ2-5, with D unclear. Trimming shortened V by 4 bases and J by 2 bases, and 8 bases separated the two germline ends. The CDR3 contains 12 residues. Germline assignment: CDR1 GTSNPN and CDR2 SVGIG (reference sequence). The CDR3 nucleotides read TGTGCCTGGACCTTAGGGCAAGAGACCCAGTACTTC. It yields the protein CAWTLGQETQYF.

V is TRBV10-1 and J is TRBJ2-1; no firm D call. Per germline, CDR1 WNHNN and CDR2 SYGVQD (reference sequence). The germline V and J ends were trimmed by 3 bases and 1 base, with 19 bases remaining between them. The CDR3 extends over 18 amino acids. The CDR3 here is CASSDSIRWKRSYNEQFF. CDR3 in DNA: TGCGCCAGCAGTGACTCTATCAGGTGGAAACGGTCCTACAATGAGCAGTTCTTC.

The chain combines TRBV5-1 with TRBJ2-6, with D uncertain. Germline V gene sequence: CDR1 SGHRS, CDR2 YFSETQ. CDR3 size: 14 residues. V shed 4 bases and J shed 0 bases, with 5 bases lying between them. CDR3 nucleotide sequence: TGCGCCAGCAGCGGGTCCTCTGGGGCCAACGTCCTGACTTTC. Its protein is CASSGSSGANVLTF.

This clone showed up just once. V gene TRBV19 combines with J gene TRBJ2-1, with 10 bases lining up with TRBD1. The V gene end was trimmed by 5 bases and the J gene end by 3 bases; junction bases not matched to a gene: 7. The CDR3 is 16 residues long. CDR1 is LNHDA, CDR2 SQIVND, per germline (reference sequence). This chain's CDR3 is CASSDRQGASYNEQFF. CDR3 nucleotides: TGTGCCAGTAGTGACAGACAGGGGGCGAGCTACAATGAGCAGTTCTTC.